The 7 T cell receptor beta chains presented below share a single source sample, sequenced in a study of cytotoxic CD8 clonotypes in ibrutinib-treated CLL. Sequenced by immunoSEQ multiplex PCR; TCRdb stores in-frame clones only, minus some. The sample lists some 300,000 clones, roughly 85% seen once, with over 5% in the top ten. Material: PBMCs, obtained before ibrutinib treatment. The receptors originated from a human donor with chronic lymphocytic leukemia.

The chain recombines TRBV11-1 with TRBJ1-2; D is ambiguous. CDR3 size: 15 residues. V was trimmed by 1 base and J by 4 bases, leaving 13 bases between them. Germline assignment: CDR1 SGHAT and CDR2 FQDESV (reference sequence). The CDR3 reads CASSLDRDTFYGYTF. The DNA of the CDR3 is TGTGCCAGCAGCTTAGATAGAGACACCTTCTATGGCTACACCTTC.

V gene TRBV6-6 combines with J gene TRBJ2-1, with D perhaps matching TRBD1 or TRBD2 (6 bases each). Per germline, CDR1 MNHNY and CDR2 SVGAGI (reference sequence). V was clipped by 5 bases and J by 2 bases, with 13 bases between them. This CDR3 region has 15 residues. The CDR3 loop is CASSQQGGTYNEQFF. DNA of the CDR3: TGTGCCAGCAGTCAACAGGGAGGAACCTACAATGAGCAGTTCTTC.

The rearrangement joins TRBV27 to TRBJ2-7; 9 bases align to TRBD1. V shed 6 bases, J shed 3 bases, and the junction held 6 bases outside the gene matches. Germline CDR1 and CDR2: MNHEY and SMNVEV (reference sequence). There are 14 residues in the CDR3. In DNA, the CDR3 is TGTGCCAGCAGGGGAAGGACAGGGGACTACGAGCAGTACTTC. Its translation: CASRGRTGDYEQYF.

The CDR3 DNA sequence: TGCGCCAGCAGCCCAGATTTTTTAGAAAGGGAGTATGAGCAGTTCTTC. Its translation: CASSPDFLEREYEQFF. The J gene is TRBJ2-1, the V gene TRBV4-3; D perhaps matches TRBD2 (5 bases). Trimming removed 4 bases from V and 8 bases from J, with 21 bases in between. There are 16 residues in the CDR3. Germline-derived CDR1 and CDR2 are LGHNA and YSLEER.

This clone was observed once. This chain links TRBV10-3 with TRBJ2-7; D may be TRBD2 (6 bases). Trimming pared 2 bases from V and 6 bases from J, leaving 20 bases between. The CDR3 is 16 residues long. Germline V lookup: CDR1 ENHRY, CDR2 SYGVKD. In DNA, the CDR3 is TGTGCCATCAGTGAGAGCCCGGGACTGAGAAACCCCGAGCAGTACTTC. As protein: CAISESPGLRNPEQYF.

CDR3 residues: CASSFGTGLGIGGEQYF. Here the CDR3 DNA reads TGTGCCAGCAGCTTTGGGACAGGACTCGGAATCGGGGGTGAGCAGTACTTC. This sequence joins TRBV7-2 and TRBJ2-7; TRBD1 aligns across 8 bases. Germline V lookup: CDR1 SGHTA, CDR2 FQGNSA. J was trimmed by 7 bases and V by 3 bases; bases with no gene match: 17. This CDR3 spans 17 amino acids.

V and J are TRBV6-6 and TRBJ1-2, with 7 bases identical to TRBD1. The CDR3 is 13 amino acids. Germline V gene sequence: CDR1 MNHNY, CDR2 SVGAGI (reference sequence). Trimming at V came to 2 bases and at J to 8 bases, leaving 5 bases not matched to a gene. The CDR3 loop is CASSYTGDGGYTF. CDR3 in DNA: TGTGCCAGCAGTTACACAGGGGACGGGGGCTACACCTTC.